This T cell receptor (beta chain) is drawn from a study of human T cells and chemical hapten exposure. This sample's time point: patch test 2, 6 weeks after DPC sensitization. Treatment meaning: therapeutic diphenylcyclopropenone sensitization with weekly scalp DPC. Germline V CDR1 and CDR2: MNHEY, SVGEGT. V lost 6 bases and J 7 bases, leaving 19 bases between the germline ends. The CDR3 runs 14 residues. This clonotype was observed a few times. TCRdb reprocessed the RACE reads with MiXCR, giving one entry per CDR3 protein. Of 80,000 to 95,000 distinct CDR3 sequences in the sample, 11% were seen once. The chain joins TRBV6-2 or TRBV6-3 to TRBJ2-7; either TRBD1 or TRBD2 may fit D (5 bases each). The clonotype comes from a man between 18 and 35 years old with alopecia areata. Some clones in this sample may be carry-over from other donors' samples. Sequencing was performed on whole blood, taken in connection with sensitization to the hapten diphenylcyclopropenone (DPC). For the CDR3, the DNA is TGTGCCAGCAGCGGGGACGTACACTACGTAGAGCAGTACTTC. Residues: CASSGDVHYVEQYF.